This T cell receptor (beta chain) was captured in a study of shared clonotypes between healthy human individuals. Study-wide results and limits: Around 5.4% of naive CD4 clonotypes were common to a handful of donors.

CDR1 is SEHNR, CDR2 FQNEAQ, per germline (reference sequence). The CDR3 has 14 residues. V was cut by 6 bases and J by 4 bases, with 12 bases left in between. Of note for this clone: Antigen: not known.

Clones were read by immunoSEQ multiplex PCR, and TCRdb kept only the in-frame ones, dropping some. The sample lists over 400,000 clones, about 96% occurring once. The donors were adults (healthy and HIV-negative) with no recent acute infections or vaccinations. All donors were Caucasian adults living in Nashville, Tennessee. This sequence joins TRBV7-9 and TRBJ1-4; maybe TRBD1 (6 bases). The sequence derives from a woman under 40 in good health. The sequenced sample was naive CD4+ T cells sorted from blood. Subset defined: CD45RA+ positively selected. DNA for the CDR3: TGTGCCAGCAGAGCTGGACAGTATAATGAAAAACTGTTTTTT. Translation gives CASRAGQYNEKLFF.